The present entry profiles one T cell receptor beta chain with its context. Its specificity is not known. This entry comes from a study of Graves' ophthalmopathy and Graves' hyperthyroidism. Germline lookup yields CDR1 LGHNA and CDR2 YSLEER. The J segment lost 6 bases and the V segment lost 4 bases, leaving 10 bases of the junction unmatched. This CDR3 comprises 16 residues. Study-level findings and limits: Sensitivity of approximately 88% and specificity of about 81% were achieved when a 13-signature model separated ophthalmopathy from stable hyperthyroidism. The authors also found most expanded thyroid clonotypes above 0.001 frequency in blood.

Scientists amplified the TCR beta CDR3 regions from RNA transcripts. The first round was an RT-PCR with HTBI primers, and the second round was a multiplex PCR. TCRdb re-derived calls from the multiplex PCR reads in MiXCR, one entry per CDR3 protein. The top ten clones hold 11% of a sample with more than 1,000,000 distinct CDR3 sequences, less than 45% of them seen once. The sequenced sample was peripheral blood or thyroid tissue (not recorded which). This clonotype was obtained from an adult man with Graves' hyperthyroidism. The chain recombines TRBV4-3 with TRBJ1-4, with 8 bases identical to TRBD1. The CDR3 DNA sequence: TGCGCCAGCAGCCTAGCCGGGACAGGAATGGATGAAAAACTGTTTTTT. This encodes CASSLAGTGMDEKLFF.